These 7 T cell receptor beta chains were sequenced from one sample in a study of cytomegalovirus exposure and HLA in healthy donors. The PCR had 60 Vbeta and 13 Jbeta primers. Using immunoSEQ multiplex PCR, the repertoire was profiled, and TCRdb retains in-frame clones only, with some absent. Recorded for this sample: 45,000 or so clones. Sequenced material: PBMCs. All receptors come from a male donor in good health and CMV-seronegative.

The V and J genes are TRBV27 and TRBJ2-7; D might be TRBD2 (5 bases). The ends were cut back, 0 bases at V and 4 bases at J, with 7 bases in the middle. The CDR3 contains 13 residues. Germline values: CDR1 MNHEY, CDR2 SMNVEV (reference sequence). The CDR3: CASSLSRTYEQYF. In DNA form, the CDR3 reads TGTGCCAGCAGTTTATCGCGGACTTACGAGCAGTACTTC.

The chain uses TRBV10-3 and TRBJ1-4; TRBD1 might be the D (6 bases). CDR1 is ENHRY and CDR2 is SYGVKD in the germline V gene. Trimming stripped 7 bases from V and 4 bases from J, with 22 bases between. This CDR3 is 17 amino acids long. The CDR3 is CAIKSGGYRADNEKLFF. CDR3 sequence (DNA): TGTGCCATCAAGTCCGGCGGCTACAGGGCAGATAATGAAAAACTGTTTTTT.

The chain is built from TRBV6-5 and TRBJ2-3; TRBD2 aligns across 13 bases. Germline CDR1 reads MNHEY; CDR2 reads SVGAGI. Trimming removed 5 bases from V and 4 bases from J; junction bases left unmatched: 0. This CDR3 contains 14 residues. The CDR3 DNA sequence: TGTGCCAGCAGTGGGACTAGCGGGGCAGATACGCAGTATTTT. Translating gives CASSGTSGADTQYF.

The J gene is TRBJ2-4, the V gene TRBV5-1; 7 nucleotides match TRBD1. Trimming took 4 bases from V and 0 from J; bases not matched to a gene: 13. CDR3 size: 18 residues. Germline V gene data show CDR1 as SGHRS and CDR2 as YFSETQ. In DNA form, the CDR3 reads TGCGCCAGCAGCAGTGGGGCCTTAGACAGGGTAGCCAAAAACATTCAGTACTTC. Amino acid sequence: CASSSGALDRVAKNIQYF.

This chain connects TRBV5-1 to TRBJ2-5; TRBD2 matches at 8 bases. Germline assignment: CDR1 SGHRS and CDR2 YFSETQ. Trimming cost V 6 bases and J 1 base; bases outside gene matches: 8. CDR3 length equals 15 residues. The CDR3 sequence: CASTNWRGAQETQYF. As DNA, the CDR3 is TGCGCCAGCACGAACTGGCGGGGGGCCCAAGAGACCCAGTACTTC.

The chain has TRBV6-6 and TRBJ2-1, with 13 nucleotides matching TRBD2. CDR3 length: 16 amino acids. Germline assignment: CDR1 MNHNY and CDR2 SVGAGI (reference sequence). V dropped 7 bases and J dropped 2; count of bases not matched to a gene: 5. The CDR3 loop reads CASTWTSGGPYNEQFF. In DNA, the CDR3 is TGTGCCAGCACCTGGACTAGCGGGGGCCCCTACAATGAGCAGTTCTTC.

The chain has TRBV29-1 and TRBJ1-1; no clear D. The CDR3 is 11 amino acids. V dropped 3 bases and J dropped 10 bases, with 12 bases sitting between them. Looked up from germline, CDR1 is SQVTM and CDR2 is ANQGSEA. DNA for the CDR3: TGCAGCGTTGATTCGGGGTTTTTAGCTTTCTTT. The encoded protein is CSVDSGFLAFF.